This T cell receptor beta chain was captured by sequencing in a study of vaccination effects on CD4 cells after COVID-19. Trimming pared 1 base from V and 0 bases from J, leaving 15 bases between. The V gene's germline CDR1 is SGHKS and CDR2 YYEKEE (reference sequence). The CDR3 spans 17 residues. As to this clone: Its antigen is unknown.

TCRdb's table, derived via immunoSEQ multiplex PCR, lists solely in-frame clones and lacks some. The sample has approximately 70,000 clones, about 81% seen once. Sequencing was preceded by expansion of antigen-specific CD4+ T cells with viral peptide pools in the ViraFEST assay. Following 10 days of culture, CD4+ T cells were isolated. Two-dose vaccination with either BNT162b2 or mRNA-1273 was given to the participants. In the cultures, half the medium was exchanged for IL-2 medium on days 3 and 7. The study, taken as a whole, reports: Cross-reaction with common cold coronaviruses was seen in only 1 of 255 vaccine-induced clones from healthy vaccinees. Limitations: small convalescent group and missing early post-infection timepoints. Infection-derived and vaccine-derived clones contracted markedly late after vaccination.

The input for sequencing was CD4+ T cells from PBMCs cultured with HCoV-229E spike peptides, taken after COVID-19 vaccination. The sequence was collected from a human donor who received a COVID-19 vaccine. This sequence joins TRBV5-5 and TRBJ2-3; D is ambiguous. The CDR3 is CASSLSPPGVSTDTQYF. The CDR3, as DNA: TGTGCCAGCAGCTTGTCCCCCCCGGGCGTTAGCACAGATACGCAGTATTTT.